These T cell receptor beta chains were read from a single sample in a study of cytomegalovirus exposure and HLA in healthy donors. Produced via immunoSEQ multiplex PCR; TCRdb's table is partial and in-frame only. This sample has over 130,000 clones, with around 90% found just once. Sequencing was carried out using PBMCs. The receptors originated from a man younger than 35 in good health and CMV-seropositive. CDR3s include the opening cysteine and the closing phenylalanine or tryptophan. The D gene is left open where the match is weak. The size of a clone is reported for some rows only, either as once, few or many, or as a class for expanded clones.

CDR3 protein: CASRGRSGGAEAFF
CDR3 DNA: TGTGCCAGTAGAGGACGGTCAGGGGGTGCTGAAGCTTTCTTT
clone size: once
V gene: TRBV19
D gene: TRBD1
J gene: TRBJ1-1
CDR3 length: 14

CDR3 protein: CASSPPSSPGDTQYF
CDR3 DNA: TGTGCCAGCTCACCACCAAGCTCCCCGGGAGATACGCAGTATTTT
clone size: NA
V gene: TRBV18
D gene: NA
J gene: TRBJ2-3
CDR3 length: 15

CDR3 protein: CASSLEPEETQYF
CDR3 DNA: TGTGCCAGCAGCTTAGAGCCTGAAGAGACCCAGTACTTC
clone size: few
V gene: TRBV7-2
D gene: NA
J gene: TRBJ2-5
CDR3 length: 13

CDR3 protein: CASSPGQGVEQYF
CDR3 DNA: TGTGCCAGCTCACCGGGACAGGGCGTGGAGCAGTACTTC
clone size: NA
V gene: TRBV18
D gene: TRBD1
J gene: TRBJ2-7
CDR3 length: 13

CDR3 protein: CASSPRDRVSSYEQYF
CDR3 DNA: TGTGCCAGCAGCCCTCGGGACAGGGTGTCGTCCTACGAGCAGTACTTC
clone size: NA
V gene: TRBV7-7
D gene: TRBD1
J gene: TRBJ2-7
CDR3 length: 16

CDR3 protein: CASSEYSAGGYTF
CDR3 DNA: TGTGCCAGCAGTGAATATTCGGCGGGTGGCTACACCTTC
clone size: once
V gene: TRBV25-1
D gene: NA
J gene: TRBJ1-2
CDR3 length: 13

CDR3 protein: CASGLGSADTQYF
CDR3 DNA: TGTGCTAGTGGTCTAGGCAGCGCAGATACGCAGTATTTT
clone size: NA
V gene: TRBV12-5
D gene: NA
J gene: TRBJ2-3
CDR3 length: 13

CDR3 protein: CASSPPWSTEAFF
CDR3 DNA: TGTGCCAGCAGTCCCCCGTGGAGCACTGAAGCTTTCTTT
clone size: NA
V gene: TRBV6-5
D gene: NA
J gene: TRBJ1-1
CDR3 length: 13

CDR3 protein: CASKPATGPGETQYF
CDR3 DNA: TGTGCCAGCAAGCCAGCAACAGGGCCTGGGGAGACCCAGTACTTC
clone size: NA
V gene: TRBV5-4
D gene: NA
J gene: TRBJ2-5
CDR3 length: 15

CDR3 protein: CASSLARAGDREAEAFF
CDR3 DNA: TGCGCCAGCAGCTTGGCCCGCGCAGGGGATAGGGAAGCTGAAGCTTTCTTT
clone size: NA
V gene: TRBV5-1
D gene: NA
J gene: TRBJ1-1
CDR3 length: 17

CDR3 protein: CASSGSPFYGYTF
CDR3 DNA: TGTGCCAGCAGTGGTAGTCCTTTCTATGGCTACACCTTC
clone size: NA
V gene: TRBV6-1
D gene: NA
J gene: TRBJ1-2
CDR3 length: 13

CDR3 protein: CASSVDENQPQHF
CDR3 DNA: TGTGCCAGCAGCGTAGACGAGAATCAGCCCCAGCATTTT
clone size: NA
V gene: TRBV9
D gene: NA
J gene: TRBJ1-5
CDR3 length: 13

CDR3 protein: CASTKSRGSGGYTF
CDR3 DNA: TGTGCCAGTACTAAATCCAGGGGGAGCGGTGGCTACACCTTC
clone size: once
V gene: TRBV19
D gene: TRBD1
J gene: TRBJ1-2
CDR3 length: 14

CDR3 protein: CASSERGVVNPQHF
CDR3 DNA: TGTGCCAGCAGTGAACGGGGGGTAGTAAATCCCCAGCATTTT
clone size: NA
V gene: TRBV25-1
D gene: NA
J gene: TRBJ1-5
CDR3 length: 14

CDR3 protein: CASSFGQGDTGELFF
CDR3 DNA: TGTGCCAGCAGTTTTGGACAGGGGGACACCGGGGAGCTGTTTTTT
clone size: NA
V gene: TRBV6-5
D gene: TRBD1
J gene: TRBJ2-2
CDR3 length: 15

CDR3 protein: CASSQGSGRGETQYF
CDR3 DNA: TGCGCCAGCAGCCAAGGTAGCGGGAGGGGAGAGACCCAGTACTTC
clone size: NA
V gene: TRBV4-1
D gene: TRBD2
J gene: TRBJ2-5
CDR3 length: 15

CDR3 protein: CASRTGTPNEAFF
CDR3 DNA: TGTGCCAGCAGAACGGGGACACCAAATGAAGCTTTCTTT
clone size: NA
V gene: TRBV27
D gene: NA
J gene: TRBJ1-1
CDR3 length: 13

CDR3 protein: CASSSPSGATEAFF
CDR3 DNA: TGTGCCAGCAGTTCCCCCAGTGGAGCGACTGAAGCTTTCTTT
clone size: NA
V gene: TRBV27
D gene: NA
J gene: TRBJ1-1
CDR3 length: 14

CDR3 protein: CASTSAGSRTDTQYF
CDR3 DNA: TGCGCCAGCACCTCAGCGGGGTCCAGGACAGATACGCAGTATTTT
clone size: NA
V gene: TRBV5-1
D gene: TRBD2
J gene: TRBJ2-3
CDR3 length: 15

CDR3 protein: CASRDDRRNTEAFF
CDR3 DNA: TGTGCCAGTAGGGACGACAGACGGAACACTGAAGCTTTCTTT
clone size: NA
V gene: TRBV19
D gene: NA
J gene: TRBJ1-1
CDR3 length: 14

CDR3 protein: CASSRLQGTNEKLFF
CDR3 DNA: TGTGCCAGTAGTCGACTACAGGGAACTAATGAAAAACTGTTTTTT
clone size: NA
V gene: TRBV19
D gene: NA
J gene: TRBJ1-4
CDR3 length: 15

CDR3 protein: CSSREQSNEQFF
CDR3 DNA: TGCAGCTCCCGGGAGCAGAGTAATGAGCAGTTCTTC
clone size: NA
V gene: TRBV29-1
D gene: NA
J gene: TRBJ2-1
CDR3 length: 12

CDR3 protein: CASTTGGPFPYEQYF
CDR3 DNA: TGTGCCAGCACCACTGGCGGGCCCTTCCCCTACGAGCAGTACTTC
clone size: NA
V gene: TRBV2
D gene: NA
J gene: TRBJ2-7
CDR3 length: 15

CDR3 protein: CVRSLSGSNIQYF
CDR3 DNA: TGTGTCAGAAGCTTATCAGGGTCAAACATTCAGTACTTC
clone size: once
V gene: TRBV7-5
D gene: NA
J gene: TRBJ2-4
CDR3 length: 13

CDR3 protein: CASSPGGAHEQYF
CDR3 DNA: TGTGCCAGCAGCCCTGGGGGGGCCCACGAGCAGTACTTC
clone size: NA
V gene: TRBV5-4
D gene: NA
J gene: TRBJ2-7
CDR3 length: 13

CDR3 protein: CASSLTSGVALAGELFF
CDR3 DNA: TGTGCCAGCTCACTTACATCAGGGGTAGCCTTGGCCGGGGAGCTGTTTTTT
clone size: once
V gene: TRBV18
D gene: NA
J gene: TRBJ2-2
CDR3 length: 17

CDR3 protein: CASSLMGPSDEQYF
CDR3 DNA: TGTGCCAGCAGCTTAATGGGCCCGTCGGACGAGCAGTACTTC
clone size: NA
V gene: TRBV11-2
D gene: NA
J gene: TRBJ2-7
CDR3 length: 14

CDR3 protein: CASSPGPQGEDGYTF
CDR3 DNA: TGTGCCAGTAGTCCAGGACCACAGGGGGAGGACGGCTACACCTTC
clone size: once
V gene: TRBV19
D gene: TRBD1
J gene: TRBJ1-2
CDR3 length: 15

CDR3 protein: CASSPRRDQPQHF
CDR3 DNA: TGTGCCAGCAGCCCTCGGCGGGATCAGCCCCAGCATTTT
clone size: NA
V gene: TRBV6-5
D gene: NA
J gene: TRBJ1-5
CDR3 length: 13

CDR3 protein: CASSGDNDEQFF
CDR3 DNA: TGTGCCAGCAGTGGAGATAACGATGAGCAGTTCTTC
clone size: NA
V gene: TRBV2
D gene: NA
J gene: TRBJ2-1
CDR3 length: 12

CDR3 protein: CASSEDREGYNEQFF
CDR3 DNA: TGTGCCAGCAGTGAGGACAGGGAGGGTTACAATGAGCAGTTCTTC
clone size: NA
V gene: TRBV6-1
D gene: NA
J gene: TRBJ2-1
CDR3 length: 15

CDR3 protein: CASSRTVRDTQYF
CDR3 DNA: TGTGCCAGCAGCCGGACAGTGCGAGATACGCAGTATTTT
clone size: NA
V gene: TRBV11-3
D gene: NA
J gene: TRBJ2-3
CDR3 length: 13